This T cell receptor beta chain originates from a study of T cell responses to AZD1222 COVID-19 vaccine. Study results and caveats: Spike-specific TCR breadth and depth rose after two AZD1222 doses.

The CDR3 has 16 residues. The ends were cut back, 0 bases at V and 2 bases at J, with 12 bases in the middle. Germline V lookup: CDR1 LGHDT, CDR2 YNNKEL (reference sequence). This clone came up a few times. The antigen remains undetermined. Only in-frame clones appear in the TCRdb table, and some are missing; sequencing was by immunoSEQ multiplex PCR. The profile covers 90,000 to 120,000 clones, with around 90% appearing a single time and around 4.5% taken by the ten largest. The rearrangement joins TRBV3-1 (or the pseudogene TRBV3-2) to TRBJ2-3; possible D gene TRBD2, 7 bases. Specimen: peripheral blood, collected on day 0 of AZD1222 vaccination. This TCR was sampled from an adult in good health. The CDR3 sequence is CASSQERGGTTDTQYF. The CDR3 coding sequence is TGTGCCAGCAGCCAAGAAAGGGGGGGAACCACAGATACGCAGTATTTT.